The source of this T cell receptor (beta chain) is a study of T cells expressing NK-cell markers (dated by TCRdb to about 2020). About the study as a whole: In sorted CD3+CD56+NKG2C+, CD3+CD56+NKG2C- and CD3+CD56-NKG2C+ T-cell subsets from 7 to 9 donors, TCR beta-chain repertoires were profiled. Among the eight sequenced donors, seven were HCMV-seropositive and one was HCMV-seronegative. All eight donors whose samples were sequenced were randomly selected healthy volunteers, three of them men and five women. Illumina HiSeq 2000/2500, MiSeq or NextSeq was used to sequence libraries as 2 x 150 bp reads. What the study reported, not specific to this receptor: Those dominant clonotypes were again the most abundant among CD3+CD56-NKG2C+ cells in a handful of donors, at about 25-60.1%. Whether the expanded NKG2C-expressing T cell clones were specific for HCMV antigens remained unclear. For several donors, the dominant CD3+CD56+NKG2C+ clonotypes were among the top 10 CD8+ clonotypes and accounted for about 1.0-7.5% of CD8+ T cells.

To determine HCMV serostatus, a commercial ELISA kit was used to detect HCMV-specific IgG in serum. Peripheral blood mononuclear cells were isolated from blood by Ficoll density gradient centrifugation. The sample was run on an Illumina HiSeq 2000. TCR beta cDNA libraries were prepared using 5'RACE template switching, which introduced a universal primer site and unique molecular identifiers. Priming for cDNA synthesis came from the TCR beta constant segment, and two successive PCR amplification steps followed. As for the authors' bioinformatics: Reads were demultiplexed and grouped by UMI with MIGEC, and clonotypes were assembled and quantified with MiTCR. Only TCR cDNA sequences supported by at least two reads were kept to exclude erroneous sequences. The tcR package was used for downstream repertoire analysis, and clonotypes were matched across fractions by CDR3 nucleotide sequence plus V segment. VDJmatch was used to annotate antigen specificity against VDJdb, with one amino acid substitution allowed in CDR3. TCRdb reprocessed the reads, reporting each CDR3 protein sequence once and no DNA. The V and J calls reflect TCRdb's pipeline rather than the authors' work. Per the sample table, the count is approximately 440,000 distinct CDR3 sequences. The ten largest clones capture over 1.3% of the sample.

A note on this clonotype: The antigen it binds to is not known.

From cysteine to phenylalanine, the CDR3 is 13 amino acids long. DNA for this receptor is not on file. In this chain, TRBV12-3 or TRBV12-4 is recombined with TRBJ1-1. The sequence was obtained from a woman aged 50 to 60 in good health. Donor details come from another sample of the same person, matched by shared clones. The specimen was blood T cells: a sorted CD56 or NKG2C T cell subset, CD4+ or CD8+ T cells, or bulk PBMC T cells (not recorded which). The CDR3 protein is CASQGEGNTEAFF.